This passage covers 25 T cell receptor beta chains from one sample sequenced in a study of shared clonotypes between healthy human individuals. Here immunoSEQ multiplex PCR was the method, and the copy in TCRdb shows in-frame clones only, minus some. This sample has 2 million or so clones, with 85% to 95% found just once. CD45RO negativity and positive selection for CCR7 defined naive CD8 cells, a population that excluded terminally differentiated effector memory CD45RA+ cells. Sample: naive CD8+ T cells sorted from blood. The origin of the receptors is a man younger than 35 in good health.

This chain uses TRBV7-9 with TRBJ2-2, with D possibly being TRBD2 (5 bases). Germline V lookup: CDR1 SEHNR, CDR2 FQNEAQ (reference sequence). Trimming took 1 base from V and 2 from J, leaving 11 bases between them. The CDR3 length is 16 residues. CDR3 coding DNA: TGTGCCAGCAGCTTAGATTCGGGGTCTAACACCGGGGAGCTGTTTTTT. Amino acid sequence: CASSLDSGSNTGELFF.

A single count supports this clone. This chain joins TRBV5-4 and TRBJ2-3; D may be TRBD1 (6 bases). V was clipped by 2 bases and J by 1 base, with 23 bases between them. There are 19 residues in the CDR3. Germline CDR1 is SGHNT and CDR2 is YYREEE (reference sequence). The CDR3 region has the DNA TGTGCCAGCAGCTTTGGCCCTTATGAGGACAGTCCTGGCACAGATACGCAGTATTTT. Its protein product is CASSFGPYEDSPGTDTQYF.

The chain links TRBV9 to TRBJ2-1, with 8 bases matching TRBD1. The CDR3 consists of 19 residues. Germline V gene sequence: CDR1 SGDLS, CDR2 YYNGEE. The V segment lost 1 base and the J segment 2 bases; nucleotides outside the gene matches: 14. In nucleotides, the CDR3 is TGTGCCAGCAGCGTACCGCACTCCGACAGGGGCGATACCTACAATGAGCAGTTCTTC. This gives the protein CASSVPHSDRGDTYNEQFF.

The chain recombines TRBV7-2 with TRBJ2-7; 10 bases map to TRBD2. Germline CDR1 SGHTA, CDR2 FQGNSA. V trimming: 5 bases; J trimming: 6 bases; junction bases outside the gene matches: 10. CDR3 length equals 15 residues. CDR3 in DNA: TGTGCCAGCAGCCCGGAGCGGGAGGGATGGCTCGAGCAGTACTTC. This encodes CASSPEREGWLEQYF.

This chain links TRBV9 with TRBJ2-5, with TRBD2 matching over 14 bases. The CDR3 is 16 residues long. Germline V gene data show CDR1 as SGDLS and CDR2 as YYNGEE. The junction had 7 bases not matched to a gene; V was cut back by 4 bases and J by 5 bases. CDR3 coding DNA: TGTGCCAGCAGCTCTGGGACTAGCGGGAGTGGCGAGACCCAGTACTTC. This codes for CASSSGTSGSGETQYF.

The DNA of the CDR3 is TGCGCCAGCAGCTTGGGGGGACAGATCTATGGCTACACCTTC. Protein: CASSLGGQIYGYTF. The V gene is TRBV5-1, the J gene TRBJ1-2; 7 bases fit TRBD1. The CDR3 totals 14 residues. V lost 0 bases, J lost 4 bases, and 3 bases stayed unmatched. Germline-derived CDR1 and CDR2 are SGHRS and YFSETQ.

V and J are TRBV11-2 and TRBJ2-2; D unclear. Trimming removed 6 bases from V and 8 bases from J, with 10 bases in between. The CDR3 has 12 residues. From germline, CDR1 is SGHAT and CDR2 FQNNGV. CDR3 nucleotides: TGTGCCAGCAGTGGCGCACATGGGGAGCTGTTTTTT. Translation gives CASSGAHGELFF.

With regard to this clone: This CDR3 is also generated by other DNA sequences in the sample. V usage is TRBV20-1 and J usage is TRBJ2-7; D call uncertain. The CDR3 is 9 amino acids. The germline CDR1 and CDR2 sequences are DFQATT and SNEGSKA (reference sequence). V lost 3 bases and J 4 bases, leaving 1 base between the germline ends. The CDR3 DNA follows: TGCAGTGCTAGTTACGAGCAGTACTTC. Protein: CSASYEQYF.

This clone was seen once. The rearrangement links TRBV6-4 to TRBJ2-3; D remains ambiguous. The V gene's germline CDR1 is MRHNA and CDR2 SNTAGT. V lost 2 bases to trimming and J lost 0 bases, with 15 bases between them. This CDR3 has 17 residues. CDR3 nucleotides: TGTGCCAGCAGTGACGGTACGCCCCACATTAGCACAGATACGCAGTATTTT. Protein sequence: CASSDGTPHISTDTQYF.

This sequence joins TRBV5-8 and TRBJ1-1, with no clear D. The CDR3 is 10 residues long. CDR1 is SGHTS, CDR2 YDEGEE, per germline. V lost 2 bases and J lost 8, with 4 bases in between. The CDR3 is CASSFAEAFF. CDR3 nucleotide sequence: TGTGCCAGCAGCTTTGCCGAAGCTTTCTTT.

A note on this clone: Other nucleotide sequences in the sample specify the same CDR3. V is TRBV9 and J is TRBJ1-5, with D maybe TRBD1 (5 bases). The V end lost 0 bases, the J end lost 4 bases, and 11 bases lay between the germline ends. The CDR3 runs 15 residues. The V gene's germline CDR1 is SGDLS and CDR2 YYNGEE. The CDR3 DNA follows: TGTGCCAGCAGCGTAGATGGGGGACTTAATCAGCCCCAGCATTTT. Amino acids: CASSVDGGLNQPQHF. Full variable domain (remainder filled in from reference TRBV9 and TRBJ1-5): DSGVTQTPKHLITATGQRVTLRCSPRSGDLSVYWYQQSLDQGLQFLIQYYNGEERAKGNILERFSAQQFPDLHSELNLSSLELGDSALYFCASSVDGGLNQPQHFGDGTRLSIL.

This chain joins TRBV4-1 and TRBJ2-7, with 10 nucleotides matching TRBD2. V lost 0 bases to trimming and J lost 7 bases; unmatched junction nucleotides: 9. The V gene's germline CDR1 is MGHRA and CDR2 YSYEKL. The CDR3 has 16 residues. The CDR3 nucleotides are TGCGCCAGCAGCCAAGAACCTAGCGGGGGCCTCTTGGAGCAGTACTTC. Residues: CASSQEPSGGLLEQYF.

The V call is TRBV6-6, the J call TRBJ2-1, with 9 positions matching TRBD1. Per the germline V gene, CDR1 is MNHNY and CDR2 is SVGAGI (reference sequence). CDR3 size: 15 residues. Trimming took 2 bases from V and 7 from J; bases not matched to a gene: 6. CDR3 protein: CASSYPTGQGNEQFF. The DNA of the CDR3 is TGTGCCAGCAGTTACCCAACAGGACAGGGGAATGAGCAGTTCTTC.

The V and J genes are TRBV4-2 and TRBJ2-7; a possible D gene is TRBD1 (6 bases). Between the trimmed V and J ends, which lost 1 base and 2 bases, there was a span of 12 bases. CDR1 LGHNA and CDR2 YNFKEQ come from the germline V gene. The length of the CDR3 is 15 residues. CDR3 sequence reads: CASSQVATGTYEQYF. In DNA, the CDR3 is TGTGCCAGCAGCCAAGTGGCGACAGGAACCTACGAGCAGTACTTC.

The rearrangement uses TRBV6-5 and TRBJ1-6; 7 nucleotides line up with TRBD1. CDR3 length equals 16 residues. V dropped 3 bases and J dropped 4; count of bases not matched to a gene: 6. Germline V gene data show CDR1 as MNHEY and CDR2 as SVGAGI. The CDR3 reads CASSYYRGLYNSPLHF. In nucleotides, the CDR3 is TGTGCCAGCAGTTATTACAGGGGCCTTTATAATTCACCCCTCCACTTT.

DNA for the CDR3: TGTGCCAGCAGCTTAGCTAGCTCCTACAATGAGCAGTTCTTC. Amino acid sequence: CASSLASSYNEQFF. The chain recombines TRBV7-3 with TRBJ2-1; no definite D call. The CDR3 loop spans 14 amino acids. V lost 2 bases, J lost 0 bases, and 5 bases lay in between. CDR1 is SGHTA, CDR2 FQGTGA, per germline.

The chain recombines TRBV11-3 with TRBJ2-4; 9 bases fit TRBD1. Losses at the gene ends were 4 bases for V and 5 bases for J; bases not matched to a gene: 3. CDR3 length: 14 amino acids. Germline V gene sequence: CDR1 SGHNT, CDR2 YENEEA. The CDR3: CASSSGTGQNIQYF. CDR3 DNA sequence: TGTGCCAGCAGCTCCGGGACAGGGCAAAACATTCAGTACTTC.

This clone was found once. V gene TRBV27 combines with J gene TRBJ2-2, with D possibly TRBD2 on 5 matching bases. The CDR3 totals 13 residues. Trimming took off 6 bases at V and 7 bases at J, with 12 bases between the two ends. The germline V gene encodes CDR1 MNHEY and CDR2 SMNVEV (reference sequence). The CDR3 DNA reads as TGTGCCAGCAGGGCGTGGGAGAGCGGGGAGCTGTTTTTT. This translates into CASRAWESGELFF.

The chain carries TRBV13 and TRBJ2-1; 13 positions agree with TRBD2. After removal of 5 bases from V and 14 bases from J, the junction contained 9 bases not matched to a gene. The CDR3 has 14 amino acids. Germline V gives CDR1 PRHDT, CDR2 FYEKMQ (reference sequence). CDR3 in DNA: TGTGCCAGCAGCCCCTCCGGGACTAGCGGGATGGAGTTCTTC. This encodes CASSPSGTSGMEFF.

This clone was recorded once. The rearrangement links TRBV27 to TRBJ2-2; a possible D gene is TRBD2 (5 bases). Germline lookup yields CDR1 MNHEY and CDR2 SMNVEV (reference sequence). This CDR3 is 17 amino acids long. Trimming pared 5 bases from V and 4 bases from J, leaving 20 bases between. CDR3 sequence: CASSPSLRGSVTGELFF. The CDR3 DNA follows: TGTGCCAGCAGTCCCTCATTACGGGGATCGGTCACCGGGGAGCTGTTTTTT.

A word on this clone: This CDR3 is also generated by other DNA sequences in the sample. This chain links TRBV9 with TRBJ2-5; 13 nucleotides agree with TRBD2. The V segment lost 3 bases and the J segment 2 bases; nucleotides outside the gene matches: 1. This CDR3 has 15 residues. CDR1 is SGDLS and CDR2 is YYNGEE in the germline V gene. The CDR3 is CASSGGLAGQETQYF. In DNA, the CDR3 is TGTGCCAGCAGCGGGGGACTAGCGGGACAAGAGACCCAGTACTTC. The entire variable domain, with the rest obtained from reference TRBV9 and TRBJ2-5, is as follows: DSGVTQTPKHLITATGQRVTLRCSPRSGDLSVYWYQQSLDQGLQFLIQYYNGEERAKGNILERFSAQQFPDLHSELNLSSLELGDSALYFCASSGGLAGQETQYFGPGTRLLVL.

With respect to this clone: The junction departs from germline at one end; a sequencing error may be responsible. This chain joins TRBV10-2 and TRBJ1-1; D gene ambiguous. CDR1 WSHSY and CDR2 SAAADI come from the germline V gene. CDR3 length: 14 amino acids. This chain's CDR3 is CASNEAFMNTEAFF. DNA of the CDR3: TGCGCCAGCAATGAGGCCTTCATGAACACTGAAGCTTTCTTT.

The V call is TRBV6-1, the J call TRBJ2-2; TRBD2 aligns across 7 bases. CDR1 is MNHNS, CDR2 SASEGT, per germline. The CDR3 contains 18 residues. Trimming cost V 4 bases and J 0 bases; bases outside gene matches: 11. The CDR3 DNA sequence: TGTGCCAGCAGTGCCCCCCTTAGAGCGGGGACGAACACCGGGGAGCTGTTTTTT. It specifies CASSAPLRAGTNTGELFF.

This chain uses TRBV19 with TRBJ2-1, with TRBD2 matching over 8 bases. V shed 3 bases and J 4 bases; nucleotides not matched to a gene: 11. The CDR3 spans 17 residues. Germline lookup yields CDR1 LNHDA and CDR2 SQIVND (reference sequence). The CDR3 DNA sequence: TGTGCCAGTAGTATTTTCCTGGCGGAGCGGGGGTACAATGAGCAGTTCTTC. Protein: CASSIFLAERGYNEQFF. The entire variable domain, with the rest obtained from reference TRBV19 and TRBJ2-1, is as follows: DGGITQSPKYLFRKEGQNVTLSCEQNLNHDAMYWYRQDPGQGLRLIYYSQIVNDFQKGDIAEGYSVSREKKESFPLTVTSAQKNPTAFYLCASSIFLAERGYNEQFFGPGTRLTVL.

The rearrangement links TRBV13 to TRBJ2-1; no reliable D call. The ends were cut back, 3 bases at V and 6 bases at J, with 3 bases in the middle. The CDR3 sequence is 11 residues long. Germline assignment: CDR1 PRHDT and CDR2 FYEKMQ (reference sequence). The CDR3 here is CASSFGNEQFF. The DNA for the CDR3 is TGTGCCAGCAGCTTCGGCAATGAGCAGTTCTTC.